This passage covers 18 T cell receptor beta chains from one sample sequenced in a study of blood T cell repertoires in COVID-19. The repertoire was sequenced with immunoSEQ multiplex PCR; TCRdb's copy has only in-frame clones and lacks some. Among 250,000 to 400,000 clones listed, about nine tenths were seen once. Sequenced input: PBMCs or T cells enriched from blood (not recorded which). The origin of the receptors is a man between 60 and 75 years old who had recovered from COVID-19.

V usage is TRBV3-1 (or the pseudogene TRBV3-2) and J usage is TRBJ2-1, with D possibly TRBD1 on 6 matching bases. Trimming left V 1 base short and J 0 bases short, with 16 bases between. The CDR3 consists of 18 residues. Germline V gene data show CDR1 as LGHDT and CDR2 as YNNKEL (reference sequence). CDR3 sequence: CASSQGPRGTSSYNEQFF. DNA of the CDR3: TGTGCCAGCAGCCAAGGGCCGAGGGGGACGAGCTCCTACAATGAGCAGTTCTTC.

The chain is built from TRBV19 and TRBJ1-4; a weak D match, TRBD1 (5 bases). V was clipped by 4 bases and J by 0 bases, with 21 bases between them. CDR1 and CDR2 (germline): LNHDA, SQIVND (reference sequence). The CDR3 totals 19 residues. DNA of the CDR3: TGTGCCAGTAGTAGTCTGAGGAAGGGGCAAGGGGCAACTAATGAAAAACTGTTTTTT. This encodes CASSSLRKGQGATNEKLFF.

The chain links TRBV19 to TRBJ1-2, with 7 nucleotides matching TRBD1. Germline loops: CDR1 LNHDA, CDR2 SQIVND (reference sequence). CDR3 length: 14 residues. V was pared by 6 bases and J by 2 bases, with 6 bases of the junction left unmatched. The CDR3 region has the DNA TGTGCCAGTAGGCACCTGACAGGGAACTATGGCTACACCTTC. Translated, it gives CASRHLTGNYGYTF.

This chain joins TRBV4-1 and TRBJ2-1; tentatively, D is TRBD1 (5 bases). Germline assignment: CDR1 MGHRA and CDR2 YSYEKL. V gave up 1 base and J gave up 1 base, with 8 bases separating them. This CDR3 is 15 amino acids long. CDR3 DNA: TGCGCCAGCAGCCAAGCGTCAGGGTCCTACAATGAGCAGTTCTTC. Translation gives CASSQASGSYNEQFF.

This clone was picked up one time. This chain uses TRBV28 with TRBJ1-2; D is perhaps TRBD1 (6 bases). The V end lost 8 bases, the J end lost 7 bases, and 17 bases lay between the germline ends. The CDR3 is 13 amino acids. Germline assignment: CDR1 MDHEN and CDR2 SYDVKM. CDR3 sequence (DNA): TGTGCCAGCGAAACACAGGGCCGTAGTGGCTACACCTTC. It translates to CASETQGRSGYTF.

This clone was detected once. CDR3 sequence reads: CASSSTTTYEQYF. CDR3 nucleotide sequence: TGTGCCAGCTCATCTACGACTACTTACGAGCAGTACTTC. The genes are TRBV18 and TRBJ2-7, with D possibly being TRBD2 (5 bases). There are 13 residues in the CDR3. V was cut by 5 bases and J by 4 bases, with 12 bases left in between. Germline loops: CDR1 KGHSH, CDR2 LQKENI.

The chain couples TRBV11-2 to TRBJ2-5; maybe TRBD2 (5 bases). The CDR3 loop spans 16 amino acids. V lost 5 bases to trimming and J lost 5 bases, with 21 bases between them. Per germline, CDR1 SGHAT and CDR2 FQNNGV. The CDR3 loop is CASSEGSFRQIETQYF. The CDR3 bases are TGTGCCAGCAGCGAGGGATCTTTTCGCCAAATCGAGACCCAGTACTTC.

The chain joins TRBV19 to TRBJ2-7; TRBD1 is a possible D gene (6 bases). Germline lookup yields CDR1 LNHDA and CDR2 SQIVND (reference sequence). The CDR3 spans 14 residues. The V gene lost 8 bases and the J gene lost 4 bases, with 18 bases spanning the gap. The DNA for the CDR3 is TGTGCCAGTGGCATGGGGGCCCGGGGATACGAGCAGTACTTC. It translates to CASGMGARGYEQYF. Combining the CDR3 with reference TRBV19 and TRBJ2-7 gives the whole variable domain DGGITQSPKYLFRKEGQNVTLSCEQNLNHDAMYWYRQDPGQGLRLIYYSQIVNDFQKGDIAEGYSVSREKKESFPLTVTSAQKNPTAFYLCASGMGARGYEQYFGPGTRLTVT.

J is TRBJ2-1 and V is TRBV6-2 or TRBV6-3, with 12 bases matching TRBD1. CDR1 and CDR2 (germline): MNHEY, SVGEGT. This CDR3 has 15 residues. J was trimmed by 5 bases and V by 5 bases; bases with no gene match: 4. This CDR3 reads CASSTGTGGHNEQFF. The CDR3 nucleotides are TGTGCCAGCAGTACCGGGACAGGGGGCCACAATGAGCAGTTCTTC.

The CDR3 bases are TGCGCCAGCAGCAAAAGGGGCGGCAAGGAGGGGACGAACACTGAAGCTTTCTTT. It encodes CASSKRGGKEGTNTEAFF. The gene calls are TRBV4-1 and TRBJ1-1; D perhaps matches TRBD1 (5 bases). This CDR3 has 18 residues. Germline CDR1 and CDR2: MGHRA and YSYEKL. V lost 5 bases, J lost 1 base, and 23 bases lay in between.

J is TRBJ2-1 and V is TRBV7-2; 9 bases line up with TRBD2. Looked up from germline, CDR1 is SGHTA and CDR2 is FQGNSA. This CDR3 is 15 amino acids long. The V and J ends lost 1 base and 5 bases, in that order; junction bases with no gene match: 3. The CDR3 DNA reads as TGTGCCAGCAGCTTAGGAAGCGGGAGGCACAATGAGCAGTTCTTC. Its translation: CASSLGSGRHNEQFF.

Here the CDR3 reads CASSSGQSKETQYF. Written as DNA, the CDR3 is TGTGCCAGCAGTTCGGGACAGTCAAAAGAGACCCAGTACTTC. The V and J genes are TRBV28 and TRBJ2-5, with 7 nucleotides matching TRBD1. The CDR3 has 14 residues. The germline V gene encodes CDR1 MDHEN and CDR2 SYDVKM. V lost 4 bases to trimming and J lost 3 bases; unmatched junction nucleotides: 5.

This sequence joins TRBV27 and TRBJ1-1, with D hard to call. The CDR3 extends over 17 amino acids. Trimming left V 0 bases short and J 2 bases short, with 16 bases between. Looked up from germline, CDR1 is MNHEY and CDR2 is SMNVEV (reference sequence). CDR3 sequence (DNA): TGTGCCAGCAGTTTATCATTTTATCGGGAAAGAAACACTGAAGCTTTCTTT. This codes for CASSLSFYRERNTEAFF.

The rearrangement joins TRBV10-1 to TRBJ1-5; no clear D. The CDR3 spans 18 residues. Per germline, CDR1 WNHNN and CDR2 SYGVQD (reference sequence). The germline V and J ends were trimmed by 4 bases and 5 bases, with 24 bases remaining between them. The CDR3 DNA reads TGCGCCAGCAGTGTAGGCTGGGCAACGCTTCAGTGGCATCAGCCCCAGCATTTT. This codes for CASSVGWATLQWHQPQHF.

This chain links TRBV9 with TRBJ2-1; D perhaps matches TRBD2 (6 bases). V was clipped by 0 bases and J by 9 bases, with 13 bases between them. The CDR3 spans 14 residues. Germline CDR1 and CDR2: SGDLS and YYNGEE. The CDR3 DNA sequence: TGTGCCAGCAGCGTAGGACTAGAGAGTCGTGAGCAGTTCTTC. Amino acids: CASSVGLESREQFF.

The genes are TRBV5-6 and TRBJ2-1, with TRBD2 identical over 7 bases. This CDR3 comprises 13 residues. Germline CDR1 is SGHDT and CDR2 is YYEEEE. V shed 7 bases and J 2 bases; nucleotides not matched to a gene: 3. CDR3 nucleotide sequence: TGTGCCAGCGGGAGGGACGCCTACAATGAGCAGTTCTTC. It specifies CASGRDAYNEQFF.

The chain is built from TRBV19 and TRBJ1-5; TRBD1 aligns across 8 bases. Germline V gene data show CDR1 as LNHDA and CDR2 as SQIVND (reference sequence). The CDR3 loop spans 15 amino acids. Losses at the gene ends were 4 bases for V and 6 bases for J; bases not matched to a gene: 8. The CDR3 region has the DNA TGTGCCAGTAGTACCCCCGGACAGGGTCCTCAGCCCCAGCATTTT. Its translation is CASSTPGQGPQPQHF.

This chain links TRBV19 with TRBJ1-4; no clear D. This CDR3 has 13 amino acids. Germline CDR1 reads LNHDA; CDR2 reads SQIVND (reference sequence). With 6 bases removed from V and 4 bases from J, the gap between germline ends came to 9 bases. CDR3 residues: CASRRGINEKLFF. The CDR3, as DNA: TGTGCCAGTAGGCGAGGGATTAATGAAAAACTGTTTTTT. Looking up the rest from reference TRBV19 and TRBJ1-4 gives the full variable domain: DGGITQSPKYLFRKEGQNVTLSCEQNLNHDAMYWYRQDPGQGLRLIYYSQIVNDFQKGDIAEGYSVSREKKESFPLTVTSAQKNPTAFYLCASRRGINEKLFFGSGTQLSVL.